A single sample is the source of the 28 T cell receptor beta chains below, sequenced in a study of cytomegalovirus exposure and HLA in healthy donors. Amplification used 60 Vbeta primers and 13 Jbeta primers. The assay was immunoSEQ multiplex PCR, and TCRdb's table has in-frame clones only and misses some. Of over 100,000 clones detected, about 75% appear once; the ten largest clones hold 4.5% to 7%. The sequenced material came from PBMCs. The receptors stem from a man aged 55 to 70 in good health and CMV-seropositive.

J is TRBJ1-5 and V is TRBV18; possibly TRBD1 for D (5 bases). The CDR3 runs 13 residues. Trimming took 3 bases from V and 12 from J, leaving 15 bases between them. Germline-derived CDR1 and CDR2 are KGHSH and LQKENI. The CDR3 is CASSPESLGVQHF. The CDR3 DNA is TGTGCCAGCTCACCGGAATCGCTAGGGGTCCAGCATTTT. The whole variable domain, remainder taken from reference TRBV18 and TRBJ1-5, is NAGVMQNPRHLVRRRGQEARLRCSPMKGHSHVYWYRQLPEEGLKFMVYLQKENIIDESGMPKERFSAEFPKEGPSILRIQQVVRGDSAAYFCASSPESLGVQHFGDGTRLSIL.

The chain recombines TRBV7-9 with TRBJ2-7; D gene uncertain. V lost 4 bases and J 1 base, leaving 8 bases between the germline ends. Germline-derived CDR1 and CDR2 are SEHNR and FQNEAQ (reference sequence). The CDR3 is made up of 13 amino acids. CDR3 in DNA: TGTGCCAGCAGCTCTATACCTTCCTACGAGCAGTACTTC. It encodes CASSSIPSYEQYF.

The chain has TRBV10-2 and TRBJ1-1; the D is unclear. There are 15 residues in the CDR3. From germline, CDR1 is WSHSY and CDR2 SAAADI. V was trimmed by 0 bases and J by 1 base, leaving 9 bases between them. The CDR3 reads CASSESGRGNTEAFF. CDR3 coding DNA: TGCGCCAGCAGTGAGTCCGGGAGAGGGAACACTGAAGCTTTCTTT.

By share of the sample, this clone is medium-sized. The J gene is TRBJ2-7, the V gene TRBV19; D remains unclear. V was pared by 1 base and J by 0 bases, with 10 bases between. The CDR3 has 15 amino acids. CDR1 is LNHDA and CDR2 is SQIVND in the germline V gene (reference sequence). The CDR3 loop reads CASSIGPNLSYEQYF. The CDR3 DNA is TGTGCCAGTAGTATAGGGCCGAACCTCTCCTACGAGCAGTACTTC.

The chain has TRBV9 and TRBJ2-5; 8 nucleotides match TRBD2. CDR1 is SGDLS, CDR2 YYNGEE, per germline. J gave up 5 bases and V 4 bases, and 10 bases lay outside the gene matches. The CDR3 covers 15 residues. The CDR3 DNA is TGTGCCAGCAGCCCCCCACGGGGGGGAGGGGAGACCCAGTACTTC. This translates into CASSPPRGGGETQYF. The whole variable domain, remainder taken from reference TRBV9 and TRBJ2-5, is DSGVTQTPKHLITATGQRVTLRCSPRSGDLSVYWYQQSLDQGLQFLIQYYNGEERAKGNILERFSAQQFPDLHSELNLSSLELGDSALYFCASSPPRGGGETQYFGPGTRLLVL.

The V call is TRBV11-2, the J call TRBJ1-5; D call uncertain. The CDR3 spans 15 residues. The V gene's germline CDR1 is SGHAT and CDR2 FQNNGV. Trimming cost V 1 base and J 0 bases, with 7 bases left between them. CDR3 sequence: CASSLGTFSNQPQHF. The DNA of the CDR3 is TGTGCCAGCAGCTTAGGGACTTTTAGCAATCAGCCCCAGCATTTT.

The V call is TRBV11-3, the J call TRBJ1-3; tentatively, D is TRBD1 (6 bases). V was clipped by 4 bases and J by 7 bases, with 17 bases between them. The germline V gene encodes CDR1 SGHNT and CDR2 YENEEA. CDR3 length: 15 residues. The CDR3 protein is CASSSGDGIDNTIYF. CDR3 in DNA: TGTGCCAGCAGCTCAGGGGACGGTATTGATAACACCATATATTTT.

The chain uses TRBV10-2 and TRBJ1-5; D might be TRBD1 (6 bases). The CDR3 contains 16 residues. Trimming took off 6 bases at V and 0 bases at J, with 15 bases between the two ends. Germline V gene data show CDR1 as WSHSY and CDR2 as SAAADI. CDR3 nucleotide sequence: TGCGCCAGCAGGGGGGGAGGGGGTAATAGCAATCAGCCCCAGCATTTT. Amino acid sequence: CASRGGGGNSNQPQHF.

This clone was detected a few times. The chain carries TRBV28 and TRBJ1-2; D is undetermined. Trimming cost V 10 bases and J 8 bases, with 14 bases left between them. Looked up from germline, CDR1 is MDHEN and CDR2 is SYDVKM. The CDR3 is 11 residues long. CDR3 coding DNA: TGTGCCATTCTAGAGGGATTAGGCTACACCTTC. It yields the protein CAILEGLGYTF.

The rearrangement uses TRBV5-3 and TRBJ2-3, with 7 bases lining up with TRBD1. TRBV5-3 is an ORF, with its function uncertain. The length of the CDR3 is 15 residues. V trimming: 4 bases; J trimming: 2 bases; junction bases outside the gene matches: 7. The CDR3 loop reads CARSPRDRHTDTQYF. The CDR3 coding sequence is TGTGCCAGAAGCCCCCGGGACAGACACACAGATACGCAGTATTTT.

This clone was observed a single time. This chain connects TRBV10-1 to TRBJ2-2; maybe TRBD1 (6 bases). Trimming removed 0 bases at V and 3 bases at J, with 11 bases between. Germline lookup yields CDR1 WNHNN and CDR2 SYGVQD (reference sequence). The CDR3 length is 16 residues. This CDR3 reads CASSESWGLDTGELFF. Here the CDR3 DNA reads TGCGCCAGCAGTGAGTCGTGGGGGCTAGACACCGGGGAGCTGTTTTTT.

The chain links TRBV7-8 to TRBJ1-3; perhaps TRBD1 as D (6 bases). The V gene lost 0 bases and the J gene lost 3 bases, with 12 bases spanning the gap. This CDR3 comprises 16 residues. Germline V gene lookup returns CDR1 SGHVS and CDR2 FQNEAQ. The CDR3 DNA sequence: TGTGCCAGCAGCTTAGCTTCCGGACAGTTTGGAAACACCATATATTTT. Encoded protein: CASSLASGQFGNTIYF.

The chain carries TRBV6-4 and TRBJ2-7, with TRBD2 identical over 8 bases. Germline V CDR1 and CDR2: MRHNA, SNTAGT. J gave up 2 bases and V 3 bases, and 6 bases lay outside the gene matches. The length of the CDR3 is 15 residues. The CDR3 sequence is CASSEAGAGTYEQYF. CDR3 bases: TGTGCCAGCAGTGAAGCGGGAGCGGGGACCTACGAGCAGTACTTC.

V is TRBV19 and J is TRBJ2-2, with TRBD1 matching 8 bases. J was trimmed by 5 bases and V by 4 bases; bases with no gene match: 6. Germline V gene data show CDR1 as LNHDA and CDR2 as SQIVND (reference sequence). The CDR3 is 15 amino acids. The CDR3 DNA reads TGTGCCAGTAGTAGTCGGACAGGGCAAACCGGGGAGCTGTTTTTT. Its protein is CASSSRTGQTGELFF.

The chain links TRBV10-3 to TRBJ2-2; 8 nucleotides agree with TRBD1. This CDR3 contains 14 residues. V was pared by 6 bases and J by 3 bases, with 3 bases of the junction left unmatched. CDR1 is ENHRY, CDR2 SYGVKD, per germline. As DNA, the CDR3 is TGTGCCATCAGAGGGACAGGCCACACCGGGGAGCTGTTTTTT. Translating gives CAIRGTGHTGELFF.

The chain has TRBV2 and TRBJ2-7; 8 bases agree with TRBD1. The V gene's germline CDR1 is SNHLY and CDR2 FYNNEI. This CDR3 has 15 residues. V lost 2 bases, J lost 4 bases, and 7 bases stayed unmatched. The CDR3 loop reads CASSELGTGFYEQYF. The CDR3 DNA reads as TGTGCCAGCAGTGAACTAGGGACAGGATTTTACGAGCAGTACTTC.

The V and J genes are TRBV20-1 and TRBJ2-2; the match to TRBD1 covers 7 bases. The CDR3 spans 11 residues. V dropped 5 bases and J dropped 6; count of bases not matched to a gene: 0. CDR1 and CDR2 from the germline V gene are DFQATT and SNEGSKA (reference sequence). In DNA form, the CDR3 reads TGCAGTGCTGGGACAGCCGGGGAGCTGTTTTTT. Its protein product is CSAGTAGELFF.

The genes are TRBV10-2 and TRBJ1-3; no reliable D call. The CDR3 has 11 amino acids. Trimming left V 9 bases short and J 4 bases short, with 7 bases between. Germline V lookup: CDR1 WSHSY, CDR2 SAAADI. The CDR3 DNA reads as TGCGCCAGATATAAAGGAAACACCATATATTTT. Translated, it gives CARYKGNTIYF.

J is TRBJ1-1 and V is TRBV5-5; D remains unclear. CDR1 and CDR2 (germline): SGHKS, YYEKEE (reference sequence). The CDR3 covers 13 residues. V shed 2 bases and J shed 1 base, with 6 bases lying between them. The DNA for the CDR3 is TGTGCCAGCAGCTTATCCAGGAACACTGAAGCTTTCTTT. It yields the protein CASSLSRNTEAFF. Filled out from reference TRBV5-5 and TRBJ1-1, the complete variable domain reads DAGVTQSPTHLIKTRGQQVTLRCSPISGHKSVSWYQQVLGQGPQFIFQYYEKEERGRGNFPDRFSARQFPNYSSELNVNALLLGDSALYLCASSLSRNTEAFFGQGTRLTVV.

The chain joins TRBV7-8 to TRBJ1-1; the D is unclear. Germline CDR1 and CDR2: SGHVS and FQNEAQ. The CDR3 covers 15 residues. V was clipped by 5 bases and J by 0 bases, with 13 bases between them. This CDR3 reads CASSPRGPLNTEAFF. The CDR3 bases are TGTGCCAGCAGCCCCCGCGGGCCTTTGAACACTGAAGCTTTCTTT.

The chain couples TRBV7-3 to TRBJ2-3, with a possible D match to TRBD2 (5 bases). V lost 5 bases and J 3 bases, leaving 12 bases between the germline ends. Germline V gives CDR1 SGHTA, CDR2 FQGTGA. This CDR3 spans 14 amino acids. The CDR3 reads CASSRGIVTDTQYF. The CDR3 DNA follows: TGTGCCAGCAGCCGGGGAATAGTGACAGATACGCAGTATTTT. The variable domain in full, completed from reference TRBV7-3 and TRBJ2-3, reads GAGVSQTPSNKVTEKGKYVELRCDPISGHTALYWYRQSLGQGPEFLIYFQGTGAADDSGLPNDRFFAVRPEGSVSTLKIQRTERGDSAVYLCASSRGIVTDTQYFGPGTRLTVL.

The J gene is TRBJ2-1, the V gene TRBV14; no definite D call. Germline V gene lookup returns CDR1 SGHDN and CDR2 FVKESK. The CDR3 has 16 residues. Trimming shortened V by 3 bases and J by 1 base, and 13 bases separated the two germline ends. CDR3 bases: TGTGCCAGCAGCCAGAGGATCGGTGATTCCTACAATGAGCAGTTCTTC. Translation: CASSQRIGDSYNEQFF.

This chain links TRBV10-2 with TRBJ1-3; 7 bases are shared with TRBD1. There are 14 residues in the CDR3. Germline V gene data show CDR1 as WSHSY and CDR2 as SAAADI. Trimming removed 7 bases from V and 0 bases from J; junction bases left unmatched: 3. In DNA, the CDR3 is TGCGCCAGCATACAGGGGTACTCTGGAAACACCATATATTTT. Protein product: CASIQGYSGNTIYF.

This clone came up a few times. This CDR3 is CACLSGIGYEQYF. Written as DNA, the CDR3 is TGTGCTTGCCTGTCGGGGATAGGGTACGAGCAGTACTTC. J is TRBJ2-5 and V is TRBV30; D might be TRBD2 (5 bases). The end of the DNA is better explained by TRBJ2-7, so the J call may be wrong. The CDR3 extends over 13 amino acids. Germline V gene data show CDR1 as GTSNPN and CDR2 as SVGIG (reference sequence).

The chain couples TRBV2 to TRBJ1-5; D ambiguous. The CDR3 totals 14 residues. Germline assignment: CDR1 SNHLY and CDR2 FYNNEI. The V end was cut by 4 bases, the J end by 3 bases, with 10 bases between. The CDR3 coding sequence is TGTGCCAGCAGTGTGGAGTTTTCCAATCAGCCCCAGCATTTT. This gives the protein CASSVEFSNQPQHF.

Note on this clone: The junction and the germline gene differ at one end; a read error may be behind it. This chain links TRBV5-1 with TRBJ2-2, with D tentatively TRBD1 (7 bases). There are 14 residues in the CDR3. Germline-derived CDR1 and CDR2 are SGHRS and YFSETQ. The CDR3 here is CASLEGADTEELFF. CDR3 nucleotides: TGCGCCAGCCTGGAGGGGGCGGACACCGAGGAGCTGTTTTTT.

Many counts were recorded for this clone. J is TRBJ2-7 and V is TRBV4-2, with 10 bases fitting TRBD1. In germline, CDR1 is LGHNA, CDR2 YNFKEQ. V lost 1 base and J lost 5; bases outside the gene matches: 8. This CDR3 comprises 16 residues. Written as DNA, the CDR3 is TGTGCCAGCAGCCAAGGCTACGGGACAGGGGTTGACGAGCAGTACTTC. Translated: CASSQGYGTGVDEQYF.

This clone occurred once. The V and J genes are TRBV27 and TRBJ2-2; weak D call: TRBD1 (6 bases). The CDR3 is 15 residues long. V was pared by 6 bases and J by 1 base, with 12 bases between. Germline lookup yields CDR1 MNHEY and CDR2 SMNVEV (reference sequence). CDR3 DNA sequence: TGTGCCAGCAGCCCATTCAGGGGGAACACCGGGGAGCTGTTTTTT. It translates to CASSPFRGNTGELFF.